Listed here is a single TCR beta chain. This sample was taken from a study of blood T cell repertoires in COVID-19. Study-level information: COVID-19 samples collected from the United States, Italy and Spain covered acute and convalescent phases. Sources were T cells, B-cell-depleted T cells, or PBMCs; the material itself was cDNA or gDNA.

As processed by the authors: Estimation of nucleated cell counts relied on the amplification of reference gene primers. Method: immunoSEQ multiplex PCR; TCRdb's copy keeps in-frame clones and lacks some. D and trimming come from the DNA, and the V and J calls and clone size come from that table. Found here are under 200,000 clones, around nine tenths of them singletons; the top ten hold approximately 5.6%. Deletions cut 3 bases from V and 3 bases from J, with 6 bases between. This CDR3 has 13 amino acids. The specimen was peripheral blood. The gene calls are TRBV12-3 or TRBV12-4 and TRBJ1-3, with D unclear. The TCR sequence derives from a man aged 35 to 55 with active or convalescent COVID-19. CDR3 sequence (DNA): TGTGCCAGCAGTTTTCGGGTTGGAAACACCATATATTTT. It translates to CASSFRVGNTIYF.